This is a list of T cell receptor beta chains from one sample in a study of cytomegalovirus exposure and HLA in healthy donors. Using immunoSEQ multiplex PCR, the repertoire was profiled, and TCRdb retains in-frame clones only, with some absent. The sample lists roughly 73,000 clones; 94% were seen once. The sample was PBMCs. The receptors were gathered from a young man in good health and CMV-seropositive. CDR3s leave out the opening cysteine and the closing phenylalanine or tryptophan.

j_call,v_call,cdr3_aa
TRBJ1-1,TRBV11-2,ASSLFRLRLDMNTEAF
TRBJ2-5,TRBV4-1,ASSQTTGLKETQY
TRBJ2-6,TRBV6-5,ASSYRRPSGANVLT
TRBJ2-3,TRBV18,ASSPFSSTDTQY
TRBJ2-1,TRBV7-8,ASSFIPGGDEQF
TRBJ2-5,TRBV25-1,ASSPVRGTSVETQY
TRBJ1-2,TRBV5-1,ASSLEGRGPGYT
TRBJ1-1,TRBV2,ASVEGEGEAF
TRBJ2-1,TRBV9,ASSVDLDRRNEQF
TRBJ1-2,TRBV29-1,SVEDEGGGYT
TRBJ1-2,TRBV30,AWEGQNYGYT
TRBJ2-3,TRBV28,ASSGSDSSTDTQY
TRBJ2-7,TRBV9,ASSPRSGDSFSYEQY
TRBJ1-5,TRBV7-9,ASSLGLGQPQH
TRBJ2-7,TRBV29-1,SVENRGYEQY
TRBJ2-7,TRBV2,ASSRLDRGYEQY
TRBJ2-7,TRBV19,ASSLAGGSYEQY
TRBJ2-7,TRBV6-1,ASMSRVLYEQY
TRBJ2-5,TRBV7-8,ASSPRGRVGGEDSYQETQY
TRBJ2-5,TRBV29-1,SVPGQDETQY
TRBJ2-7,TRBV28,ASSDIDRGYVDEQY
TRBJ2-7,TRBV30,AWSVGTSGTHEQY
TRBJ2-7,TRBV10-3,ATSLAGVIEQY
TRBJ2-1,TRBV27,ASSRDGLAGVLNEQF
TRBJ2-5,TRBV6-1,ASSVGPGQGQETQY
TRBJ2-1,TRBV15,ATSRDMGEQF
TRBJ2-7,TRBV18,ASSPDSLYEQY
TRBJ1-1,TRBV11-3,ASSPPRVRTEAF
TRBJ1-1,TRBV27,ASSLFILEGRSGAF